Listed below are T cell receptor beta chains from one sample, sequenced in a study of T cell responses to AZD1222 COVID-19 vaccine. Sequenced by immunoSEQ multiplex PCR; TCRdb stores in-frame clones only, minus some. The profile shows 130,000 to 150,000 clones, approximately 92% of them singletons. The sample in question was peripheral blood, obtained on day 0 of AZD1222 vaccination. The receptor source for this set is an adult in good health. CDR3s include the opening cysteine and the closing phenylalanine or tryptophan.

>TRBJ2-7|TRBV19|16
CASSLRDPGRDRVQYF
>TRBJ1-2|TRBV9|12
CASSPTNYGYTF
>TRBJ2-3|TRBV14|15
CASSQLAGLKDTQYF
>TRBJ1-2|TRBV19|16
CASSIGRDSGFYGYTF
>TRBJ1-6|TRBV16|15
CASSQSRTGGSPLHF
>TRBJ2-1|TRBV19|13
CASRLAGGNEQFF
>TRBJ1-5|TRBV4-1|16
CASSHSTGGIGQPQHF
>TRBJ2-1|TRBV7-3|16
CASSPFVLAEYNEQFF
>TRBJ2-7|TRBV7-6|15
CASSPTGGSSYEQYF
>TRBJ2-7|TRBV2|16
CASSLRGSSRAYEQYF
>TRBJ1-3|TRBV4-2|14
CASSQERDHFLIYF
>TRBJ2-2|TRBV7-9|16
CASSLGPGGVTGELFF
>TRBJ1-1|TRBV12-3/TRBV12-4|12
CASSLSWAEAFF
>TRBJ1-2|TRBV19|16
CASSFAGQGVVYGYTF
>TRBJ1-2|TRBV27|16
CASSSSRAGGGDGYTF
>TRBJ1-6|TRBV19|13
CASSNKGGSPLHF
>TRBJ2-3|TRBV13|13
CASSATSTDTQYF
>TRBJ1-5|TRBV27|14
CASSPLLGNQPQHF
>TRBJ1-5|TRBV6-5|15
CASSYSRKNNQPQHF
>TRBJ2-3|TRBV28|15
CASSSTFPRDYTQYF
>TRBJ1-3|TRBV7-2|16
CASSLAYRAPGNTIYF
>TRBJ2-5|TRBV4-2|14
CASSQRGSRETQYF
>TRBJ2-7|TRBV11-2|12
CASSSLAYEQYF
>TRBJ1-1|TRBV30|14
CAWRDQGRNTEAFF
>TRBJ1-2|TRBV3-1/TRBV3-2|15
CASSQSDSYNYGYTF
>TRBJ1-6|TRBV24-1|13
CATSDTGDSPLHF
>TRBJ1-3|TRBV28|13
CASLTGPRATIYF
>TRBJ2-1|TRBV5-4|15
CASSLAGGANNEQFF
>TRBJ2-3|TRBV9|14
CASSGGLWSDTQYF
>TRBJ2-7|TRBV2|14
CASSGATATYEQYF
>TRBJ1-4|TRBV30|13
CAWTGDGNEKLFF
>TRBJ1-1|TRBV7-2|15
CASSLAFQGHAEAFF
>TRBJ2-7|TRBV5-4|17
CASSLVSLAGVVYEQYF
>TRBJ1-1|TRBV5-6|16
CASSLFGDRGSTEAFF
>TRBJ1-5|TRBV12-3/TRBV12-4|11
CASSPGGRQHF
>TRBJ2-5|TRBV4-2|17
CASSQEGHQTNQETQYF
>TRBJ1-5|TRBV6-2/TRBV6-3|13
CASSSTTAGPQHF
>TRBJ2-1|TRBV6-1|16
CASSAPGTGSPNEQFF
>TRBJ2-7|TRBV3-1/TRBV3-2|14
CASSQEDGRVEQHF
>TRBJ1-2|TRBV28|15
CASRTSSGRHYGYTF
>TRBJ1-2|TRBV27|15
CASSSTRGSYYGYTF